A single sample is the source of the 21 T cell receptor beta chains below, sequenced in a study of CD8+CD57+ T cells in acquired aplastic anemia. The authors sequenced patients whose flow cytometry had shown CD8+CD57+ cell expansion. The use of genomic DNA as template underpinned the TCR beta VDJ and CDR3 profiling. In TCRdb, the reads were re-called with MiXCR into one record per CDR3 protein. The table has 120,000 or so distinct CDR3 sequences, 40% seen once. Material for sequencing was sorted CD4+, CD8+, or CD8+CD57+ T cells (not recorded which) from PBMCs. These receptors came from a human donor with aplastic anemia.

This chain connects TRBV2 to TRBJ1-2; 8 nucleotides align to TRBD1. The CDR3 has 14 amino acids. V lost 9 bases, J lost 6 bases, and 12 bases stayed unmatched. CDR1 is SNHLY, CDR2 FYNNEI, per germline. CDR3: CASRSGGGYDGYTF. CDR3 DNA: TGTGCCAGTAGGTCAGGGGGCGGATATGATGGCTACACCTTC.

This clonotype was recorded at least ten times. This sequence joins TRBV5-1 and TRBJ2-1, with D perhaps TRBD1 (6 bases). Germline values: CDR1 SGHRS, CDR2 YFSETQ. Trimming stripped 7 bases from V and 7 bases from J, with 24 bases between. The CDR3 contains 16 residues. The CDR3 reads CASRLILGGLGNEQFF. CDR3 nucleotide sequence: TGCGCCAGCCGACTCATCCTTGGGGGCCTTGGGAATGAGCAGTTCTTC.

The sample holds a few counts of this clonotype. The chain has TRBV10-3 and TRBJ2-7, with 7 bases fitting TRBD2. V trimming: 5 bases; J trimming: 2 bases; junction bases outside the gene matches: 3. This CDR3 spans 13 amino acids. Germline V CDR1 and CDR2: ENHRY, SYGVKD. The CDR3 region is CAISPGTTYEQYV. The CDR3, as DNA: TGTGCCATCAGTCCCGGGACTACCTACGAGCAGTACGTC.

This clonotype has at least ten counts. This chain uses TRBV5-1 with TRBJ2-3, with D unresolved. V lost 0 bases to trimming and J lost 0 bases, with 17 bases between them. The CDR3 extends over 18 amino acids. Per the germline V gene, CDR1 is SGHRS and CDR2 is YFSETQ. The CDR3 sequence: CASSLDLLTPPSTDTQYF. As DNA, the CDR3 is TGCGCCAGCAGCTTGGACCTTCTGACTCCTCCTAGCACAGATACGCAGTATTTT.

This clonotype showed up many times. The V call is TRBV7-9, the J call TRBJ2-7, with 11 bases lining up with TRBD1. The V and J ends lost 5 bases and 3 bases, in that order; junction bases with no gene match: 6. CDR3 size: 15 residues. CDR1 and CDR2 from the germline V gene are SEHNR and FQNEAQ (reference sequence). CDR3 sequence: CASSMGQGGYYEQYF. The CDR3 DNA reads as TGTGCCAGCAGCATGGGACAGGGGGGATACTACGAGCAGTACTTC.

This rearrangement joins TRBV2 to TRBJ1-1, with D perhaps matching TRBD1 (5 bases). This CDR3 is built from 15 residues. The germline CDR1 and CDR2 sequences are SNHLY and FYNNEI. Trimming took off 5 bases at V and 1 base at J, with 14 bases between the two ends. The CDR3 is CASSLRGWGNTEAFF. Written as DNA, the CDR3 is TGTGCCAGCAGTTTAAGGGGATGGGGGAACACTGAAGCTTTCTTT.

The J gene is TRBJ2-7, the V gene TRBV25-1, with TRBD2 matching 8 bases. The CDR3 totals 15 residues. V shed 6 bases and J 2 bases; nucleotides not matched to a gene: 9. CDR1 is MGHDK, CDR2 SYGVNS, per germline. CDR3 sequence: CASSKNIGRAYEQYF. The CDR3 nucleotides read TGTGCCAGCAGCAAAAACATCGGGAGGGCCTACGAGCAGTACTTC.

This chain links TRBV2 with TRBJ1-2, with D tentatively TRBD1 (6 bases). Germline CDR1 reads SNHLY; CDR2 reads FYNNEI. CDR3 length: 14 amino acids. V gave up 6 bases and J gave up 2 bases, with 13 bases separating them. The DNA for the CDR3 is TGTGCCAGCAGGCTGGGACATCAGAACTATGGCTACACCTTC. Its protein product is CASRLGHQNYGYTF.

The V call is TRBV10-3, the J call TRBJ2-5; 11 nucleotides match TRBD2. The CDR3 consists of 13 residues. V lost 8 bases, J lost 3 bases, and 2 bases stayed unmatched. CDR1 and CDR2 (germline): ENHRY, SYGVKD. The DNA of the CDR3 is TGTGCCATCGGGGGACTAGCGGAAGAGACCCAGTACTTC. It translates to CAIGGLAEETQYF.

The chain uses TRBV3-1 and TRBJ1-3; 8 bases line up with TRBD1. Germline V gene sequence: CDR1 LGHDT, CDR2 YNNKEL (reference sequence). V dropped 3 bases and J dropped 4; count of bases not matched to a gene: 8. The CDR3 length is 16 residues. CDR3 nucleotide sequence: TGTGCCAGCAGCCACGGACAGGGAGAAGACGGAAACACCATATATTTT. Translation: CASSHGQGEDGNTIYF.

This clonotype was found many times. CDR3 loop: CATSDRTSGGNEQFF. In DNA, the CDR3 is TGTGCCACCAGTGATAGGACTAGCGGGGGCAATGAGCAGTTCTTC. The rearrangement joins TRBV24-1 to TRBJ2-1; 13 bases agree with TRBD2. The CDR3 is made up of 15 amino acids. With V trimmed by 3 bases and J by 6 bases, 1 base remained unmatched. Germline V gene lookup returns CDR1 KGHDR and CDR2 SFDVKD.

Of note for this clonotype: A read error may account for a junction end that differs from germline. The DNA of the CDR3 is TGTGCCACCAGCAGGGGACATAATCAGCCCCGGCATTTT. Its protein is CATSRGHNQPRHF. The chain combines TRBV15 with TRBJ1-5, with a possible D match to TRBD1 (6 bases). Germline values: CDR1 LNHNV, CDR2 YYDKDF (reference sequence). The CDR3 covers 13 residues.

V and J are TRBV18 and TRBJ2-5; the D is unclear. CDR3 length: 13 amino acids. Trimming took 3 bases from V and 1 from J, leaving 6 bases between them. Germline CDR1 and CDR2: KGHSH and LQKENI. CDR3 nucleotide sequence: TGTGCCAGCTCACCGCCGAGCCAAGAGACCCAGTACTTC. Its protein is CASSPPSQETQYF.

This clonotype has a single count. This sequence joins TRBV10-1 and TRBJ2-1; perhaps D is TRBD1 or TRBD2 (6 bases each). Trimming cost V 3 bases and J 2 bases, with 8 bases left between them. CDR1 and CDR2 (germline): WNHNN, SYGVQD (reference sequence). The CDR3 extends over 14 amino acids. CDR3 sequence: CASSEGGTYNEQFF. The CDR3 region has the DNA TGCGCCAGCAGTGAAGGGGGGACCTACAATGAGCAGTTCTTC.

V gene TRBV7-9 combines with J gene TRBJ1-4; 8 nucleotides line up with TRBD1. From germline, CDR1 is SEHNR and CDR2 FQNEAQ (reference sequence). CDR3 length equals 13 residues. The V gene end was trimmed by 5 bases and the J gene end by 8 bases; junction bases not matched to a gene: 4. CDR3 region: CASSETGDEKLFF. CDR3 bases: TGTGCCAGCAGCGAGACAGGGGACGAAAAACTGTTTTTT.

This clonotype was recorded once. The V call is TRBV25-1, the J call TRBJ1-2; D unresolved. The CDR3 covers 14 residues. Germline assignment: CDR1 MGHDK and CDR2 SYGVNS. With 6 bases removed from V and 0 bases from J, the gap between germline ends came to 11 bases. As DNA, the CDR3 is TGTGCCAGCAGCTTATCCCTCGCTAACTATGGCTACACCTTC. Amino acid sequence: CASSLSLANYGYTF.

With respect to this clonotype: Sequence at one end of the junction differs from germline and may be a read error. The CDR3 DNA reads as TGTGCCATCGAAAAAACGTCAGGGAACACCAGGGAGCTGTTTTTT. It codes for CAIEKTSGNTRELFF. The J gene is TRBJ2-2, the V gene TRBV15, with D maybe TRBD1 (5 bases). The V gene's germline CDR1 is LNHNV and CDR2 YYDKDF (reference sequence). The CDR3 spans 15 residues.

The rearrangement joins TRBV29-1 to TRBJ1-1; possible D gene TRBD1, 5 bases. CDR1 and CDR2 from the germline V gene are SQVTM and ANQGSEA. V was clipped by 7 bases and J by 11 bases, with 17 bases between them. The CDR3 sequence is 11 residues long. CDR3 sequence reads: CSARDGAWAFF. The CDR3 DNA is TGCAGCGCTCGCGACGGGGCGTGGGCTTTCTTT. The full variable domain, with the rest looked up from reference TRBV29-1 and TRBJ1-1, is SAVISQKPSRDICQRGTSLTIQCQVDSQVTMMFWYRQQPGQSLTLIATANQGSEATYESGFVIDKFPISRPNLTFSTLTVSNMSPEDSSIYLCSARDGAWAFFGQGTRLTVV.

The chain uses TRBV25-1 and TRBJ2-5; 16 bases match TRBD2. The germline V gene encodes CDR1 MGHDK and CDR2 SYGVNS. The V segment lost 4 bases and the J segment 2 bases; nucleotides outside the gene matches: 1. There are 16 residues in the CDR3. This CDR3 reads CASSGGLAGGQETQYF. The CDR3 bases are TGTGCCAGCAGTGGGGGACTAGCGGGGGGGCAAGAGACCCAGTACTTC.

There are a few counts of this clonotype. The CDR3 DNA reads TGTGCCAGCAACCCATCAGGGACCGGTGGGGCCAACGTCCTGACTTTC. It translates to CASNPSGTGGANVLTF. V gene TRBV6-1 combines with J gene TRBJ2-6, with D perhaps given as TRBD1 or TRBD2 (5 bases each). The CDR3 sequence is 16 residues long. Germline V lookup: CDR1 MNHNS, CDR2 SASEGT. Deletions cut 7 bases from V and 3 bases from J, with 16 bases between.

J is TRBJ2-5 and V is TRBV7-6, with D possibly being TRBD1 (6 bases). This CDR3 is 15 amino acids long. Germline V lookup: CDR1 SGHVS, CDR2 FNYEAQ. Deletions cut 2 bases from V and 7 bases from J, with 17 bases between. The CDR3 is CASSLMAGADGTQYF. The CDR3 DNA reads as TGTGCCAGCAGCTTAATGGCAGGGGCTGATGGGACCCAGTACTTC.